The 6 T cell receptor beta chains below come from one sample, sequenced in a study of post-analysis software for immune sequencing data. Study-level results: About 5 TRBV segments appeared more often in patients than in controls, and TRBV5-6, TRBV5-1 and TRBV20-1 were among these.

The antigens these receptors bind are not known. The TCR beta cDNA libraries carried unique molecular identifiers. MiXCR, run by TCRdb on the PCR reads, gives a single entry per CDR3 protein. The sample lists about 180,000 distinct CDR3 sequences, approximately 30% occurring once. The material sequenced was blood. The receptors come from a girl aged 5 to 17 with multiple sclerosis.

The chain has TRBV11-2 and TRBJ2-3; no firm D call. Germline CDR1 reads SGHAT; CDR2 reads FQNNGV. This CDR3 is 11 amino acids long. Deletions cut 7 bases from V and 5 bases from J, with 7 bases between. The CDR3 loop reads CASISGDTQYF. Written as DNA, the CDR3 is TGTGCCAGCATCTCCGGAGATACGCAGTATTTT.

This clonotype was found many times. The chain employs TRBV20-1 and TRBJ1-1; D may be TRBD1 (6 bases). V was clipped by 3 bases and J by 4 bases, with 15 bases between them. Per germline, CDR1 DFQATT and CDR2 SNEGSKA (reference sequence). There are 14 residues in the CDR3. The CDR3 spells CSARGGGVGTEAFF. The CDR3 DNA reads TGCAGTGCTAGGGGGGGCGGGGTAGGCACTGAAGCTTTCTTT.

The chain uses TRBV6-5 and TRBJ1-4, with a tentative D call TRBD1 (5 bases). V lost 0 bases, J lost 0 bases, and 5 bases lay in between. Per germline, CDR1 MNHEY and CDR2 SVGAGI. This CDR3 is built from 15 residues. Here the CDR3 reads CASSYSGATNEKLFF. CDR3 DNA sequence: TGTGCCAGCAGTTACTCGGGGGCAACTAATGAAAAACTGTTTTTT.

This clonotype has only a few counts. V usage is TRBV18 and J usage is TRBJ2-7; D remains ambiguous. V lost 3 bases, J lost 3 bases, and 12 bases lay in between. This CDR3 region has 14 residues. Germline V gene lookup returns CDR1 KGHSH and CDR2 LQKENI. The CDR3 DNA reads TGTGCCAGCTCACCGGTAAATCCCTTCTACGAGCAGTACTTC. This gives the protein CASSPVNPFYEQYF.

This clonotype was recorded at least ten times. J is TRBJ2-1 and V is TRBV27; 8 positions agree with TRBD2. CDR3 length: 15 amino acids. Germline trimming cut 3 bases from V and 4 bases from J; bases unmatched to any gene: 5. Germline lookup yields CDR1 MNHEY and CDR2 SMNVEV (reference sequence). CDR3: CASSFPGGPYNEQFF. In DNA form, the CDR3 reads TGTGCCAGCAGTTTTCCGGGAGGGCCGTACAATGAGCAGTTCTTC.

The V call is TRBV4-1, the J call TRBJ2-7, with 11 bases that match TRBD2. Germline CDR1 MGHRA, CDR2 YSYEKL. Trimming cost V 1 base and J 7 bases; bases outside gene matches: 9. This CDR3 region has 16 residues. The CDR3 DNA sequence: TGCGCCAGCAGCCAAGGGTGGGCTAGCGGGAGGTTTGAGCAGTACTTC. Encoded protein: CASSQGWASGRFEQYF.